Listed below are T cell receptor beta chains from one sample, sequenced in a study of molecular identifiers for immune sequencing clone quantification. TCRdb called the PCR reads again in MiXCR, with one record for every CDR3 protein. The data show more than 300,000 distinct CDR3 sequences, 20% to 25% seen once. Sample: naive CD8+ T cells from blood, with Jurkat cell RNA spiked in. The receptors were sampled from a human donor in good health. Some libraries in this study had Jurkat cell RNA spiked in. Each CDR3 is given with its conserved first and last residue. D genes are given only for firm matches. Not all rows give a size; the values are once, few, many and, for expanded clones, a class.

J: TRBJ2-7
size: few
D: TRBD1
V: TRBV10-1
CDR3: CASSATGTGFYEQYF
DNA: TGCGCCAGCAGTGCAACCGGGACAGGGTTTTACGAGCAGTACTTC

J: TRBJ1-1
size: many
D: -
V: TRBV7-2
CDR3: CASSSPGVPTEAFF
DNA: TGTGCCAGCAGCTCCCCAGGGGTACCCACTGAAGCTTTCTTT

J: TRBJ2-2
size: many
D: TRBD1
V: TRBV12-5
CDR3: CASGLNIGQGNTGELFF
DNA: TGTGCTAGTGGTTTGAATATCGGACAGGGTAACACCGGGGAGCTGTTTTTT

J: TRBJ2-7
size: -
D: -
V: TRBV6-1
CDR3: CANSEWWAGRNEQYF
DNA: TGTGCCAACAGTGAATGGTGGGCAGGGAGGAACGAGCAGTACTTC

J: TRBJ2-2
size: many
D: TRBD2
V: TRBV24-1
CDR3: CATSGQGGRPLTGELFF
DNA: TGTGCCACCAGTGGCCAGGGAGGGAGACCACTCACCGGGGAGCTGTTTTTT

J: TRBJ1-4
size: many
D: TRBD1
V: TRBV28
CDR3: CASRYTGATNEKLFF
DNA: TGTGCCAGCAGATATACAGGGGCAACTAATGAAAAACTGTTTTTT

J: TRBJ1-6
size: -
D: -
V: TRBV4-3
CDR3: CASSQDRGSHNSPLHF
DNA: TGCGCCAGCAGCCAAGATCGGGGTTCCCATAATTCACCCCTCCACTTT

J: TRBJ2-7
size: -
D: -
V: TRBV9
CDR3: CTSSVGVGYYEQYF
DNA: TGTACCAGCAGCGTAGGTGTCGGATACTACGAGCAGTACTTC

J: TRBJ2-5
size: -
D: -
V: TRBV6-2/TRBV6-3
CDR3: CASSPTTGQETQYF
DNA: TGTGCCAGCAGTCCCACGACGGGGCAAGAGACCCAGTACTTC

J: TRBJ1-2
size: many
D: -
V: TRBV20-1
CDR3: CSASAGYGYTF
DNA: TGCAGTGCTAGTGCGGGGTATGGCTACACCTTC

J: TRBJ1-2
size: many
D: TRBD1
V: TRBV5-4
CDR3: CASSPDRDYGYTF
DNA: TGTGCCAGCAGCCCGGACAGGGACTATGGCTACACCTTC

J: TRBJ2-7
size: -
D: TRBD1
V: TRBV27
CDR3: CASSLGQAYEQCF
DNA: TGTGCCAGCAGTCTAGGACAGGCCTACGAGCAGTGCTTC

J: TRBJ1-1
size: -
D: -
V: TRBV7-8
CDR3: CASSPTGYSGEAFF
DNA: TGTGCCAGCAGCCCGACAGGTTATTCGGGCGAAGCTTTCTTT

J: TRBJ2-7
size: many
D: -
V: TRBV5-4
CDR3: CASSLVVGYEQYF
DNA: TGTGCCAGCAGCTTGGTGGTCGGCTACGAGCAGTACTTC

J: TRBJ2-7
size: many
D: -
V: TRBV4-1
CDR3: CASSQDSIGRREQYF
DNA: TGCGCCAGCAGCCAAGATTCCATCGGTAGGCGCGAGCAGTACTTC

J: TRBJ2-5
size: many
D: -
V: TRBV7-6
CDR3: CASSQAETQYF
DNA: TGTGCCAGCAGCCAGGCAGAGACCCAGTACTTC

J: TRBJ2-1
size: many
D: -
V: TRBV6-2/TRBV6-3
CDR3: CASSPYRDGRGEQFF
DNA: TGTGCCAGCAGTCCTTACCGGGACGGTCGAGGTGAGCAGTTCTTC

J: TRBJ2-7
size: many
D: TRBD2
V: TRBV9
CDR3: CASSPTGTNSYEQYF
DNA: TGTGCCAGCAGCCCCACCGGGACTAATTCCTACGAGCAGTACTTC

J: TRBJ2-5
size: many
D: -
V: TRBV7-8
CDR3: CASSLVTAQETQYF
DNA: TGTGCCAGCAGCTTGGTGACAGCCCAAGAGACCCAGTACTTC

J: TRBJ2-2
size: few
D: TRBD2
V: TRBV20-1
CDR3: CSASPHPLAGGPNTGELFF
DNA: TGCAGTGCTTCGCCCCATCCCCTAGCGGGGGGGCCAAACACCGGGGAGCTGTTTTTT

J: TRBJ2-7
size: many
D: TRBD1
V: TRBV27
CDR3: CASSLGQGRGEQYF
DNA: TGTGCCAGCAGTTTGGGACAGGGGAGAGGCGAGCAGTACTTC

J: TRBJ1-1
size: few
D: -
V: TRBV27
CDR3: CASSFTQGRDTEAFF
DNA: TGTGCCAGCAGTTTTACCCAGGGGCGCGACACTGAAGCTTTCTTT

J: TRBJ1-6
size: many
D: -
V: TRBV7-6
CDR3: CASSPTGSYNSPLHF
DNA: TGTGCCAGCAGCCCGACGGGCTCCTATAATTCACCCCTCCACTTT

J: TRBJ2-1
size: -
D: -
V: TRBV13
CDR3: CASSLRHVQDNEQFF
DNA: TGTGCCAGCAGCTTACGGCACGTGCAGGACAATGAGCAGTTCTTC

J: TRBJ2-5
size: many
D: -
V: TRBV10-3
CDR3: CAISDPGEETQYF
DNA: TGTGCCATCAGTGACCCAGGGGAAGAGACCCAGTACTTC

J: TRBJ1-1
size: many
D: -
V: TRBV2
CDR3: CASSVSNTEAFF
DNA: TGTGCCAGCAGTGTCTCGAACACTGAAGCTTTCTTT

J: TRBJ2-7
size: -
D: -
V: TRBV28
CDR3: CASSWGLSSYEQYF
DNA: TGTGCCAGCAGTTGGGGACTGAGCTCCTACGAGCAGTACTTC

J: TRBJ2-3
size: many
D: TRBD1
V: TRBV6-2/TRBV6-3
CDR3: CASSYLRQGAWDTQYF
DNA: TGTGCCAGCAGTTACCTGAGGCAGGGGGCATGGGATACGCAGTATTTT

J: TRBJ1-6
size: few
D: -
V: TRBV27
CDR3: CASSRVPANSPLHF
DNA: TGTGCCAGCAGCCGGGTCCCGGCGAATTCACCCCTCCACTTT

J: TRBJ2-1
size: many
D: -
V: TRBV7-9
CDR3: CASSSRNEQFF
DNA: TGTGCCAGCAGCTCCAGAAATGAGCAGTTCTTC